This T cell receptor beta chain was captured by sequencing in a study of blood T cell repertoires in COVID-19. Study background: T cells, B-cell-depleted T cells, or PBMCs provided the cDNA or gDNA that served as material.

This clone has just one count. Authors' methods: Amplification with reference gene primers provided the estimates of nucleated cell counts. Repertoires were generated with immunoSEQ multiplex PCR, while TCRdb's copy carries only in-frame clones and drops some. The D gene and trimming were derived from the DNA, and the V and J assignments and clone size from that table. The sample includes about 130,000 clones, 75% to 90% of them seen just once. The CDR3 runs 15 residues. V trimming: 0 bases; J trimming: 6 bases; junction bases outside the gene matches: 7. Per germline, CDR1 KGHSH and CDR2 LQKENI. The receptor was isolated from a woman in her forties or fifties who had recovered from COVID-19. The rearrangement joins TRBV18 to TRBJ2-7, with TRBD1 identical over 8 bases. Sequenced material: peripheral blood. The CDR3 DNA reads as TGTGCCAGCTCACCACCGTCCAGGGGGCCGGGCGAGCAGTACTTC. Residues: CASSPPSRGPGEQYF.